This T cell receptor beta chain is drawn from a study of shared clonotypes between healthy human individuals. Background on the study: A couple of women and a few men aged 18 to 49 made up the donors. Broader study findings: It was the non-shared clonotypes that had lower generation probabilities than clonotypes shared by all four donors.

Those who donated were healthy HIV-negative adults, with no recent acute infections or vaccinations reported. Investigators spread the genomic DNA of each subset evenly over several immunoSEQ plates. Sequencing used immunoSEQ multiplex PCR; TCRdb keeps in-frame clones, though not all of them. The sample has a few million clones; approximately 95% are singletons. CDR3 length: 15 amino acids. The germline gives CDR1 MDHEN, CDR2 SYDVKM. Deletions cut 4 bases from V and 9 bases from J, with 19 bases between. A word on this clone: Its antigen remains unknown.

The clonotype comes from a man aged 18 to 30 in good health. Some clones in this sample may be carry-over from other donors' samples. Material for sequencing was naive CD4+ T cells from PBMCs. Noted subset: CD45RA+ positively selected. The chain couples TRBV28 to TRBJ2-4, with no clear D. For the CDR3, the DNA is TGTGCCAGCAGTTCCGTCCAGGATTTGGGCTCCATTCAGTACTTC. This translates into CASSSVQDLGSIQYF.